A single sample gave rise to the 22 T cell receptor beta chains below, sequenced in a study of blood T cell repertoires in COVID-19. The protocol was immunoSEQ multiplex PCR, while the TCRdb copy is restricted to in-frame clones and leaves out a portion. The top ten clones hold roughly 4.3% of a sample with 250,000 to 350,000 clones, almost 90% of them seen once. The sample comprised PBMCs or T cells enriched from blood (not recorded which). The origin of the receptors is a woman aged 18-29 years with acute COVID-19.

The chain carries TRBV29-1 and TRBJ1-1; no reliable D call. The germline gives CDR1 SQVTM, CDR2 ANQGSEA. Trimming left V 7 bases short and J 4 bases short, with 13 bases between. This CDR3 region has 12 residues. CDR3 in amino acids: CSGVGVGTEAFF. DNA of the CDR3: TGCAGCGGCGTCGGGGTAGGCACTGAAGCTTTCTTT.

About this clone: Its ends do not fully match the called genes, so a read error is possible. The genes are TRBV7-2 and TRBJ1-2; possible D gene TRBD1, 6 bases. In germline, CDR1 is SGHTA, CDR2 FQGNSA. The CDR3 is made up of 15 amino acids. DNA for the CDR3: TGTGCCAGCACCTTAGGTCCCGGACAGAACTATGGCTACACCTTC. Translating gives CASTLGPGQNYGYTF.

The gene calls are TRBV2 and TRBJ2-1; 8 positions agree with TRBD2. V gave up 2 bases and J gave up 5 bases; unmatched junction bases: 5. CDR1 and CDR2 from the germline V gene are SNHLY and FYNNEI. This CDR3 has 15 amino acids. The CDR3 region has the DNA TGTGCCAGCAGTGAATCGGGAGGGCCTAACAATGAGCAGTTCTTC. Translation: CASSESGGPNNEQFF. Based on the CDR3 plus reference TRBV2 and TRBJ2-1, the full variable domain is EPEVTQTPSHQVTQMGQEVILRCVPISNHLYFYWYRQILGQKVEFLVSFYNNEISEKSEIFDDQFSVERPDGSNFTLKIRSTKLEDSAMYFCASSESGGPNNEQFFGPGTRLTVL.

This clone was observed a few times. The chain recombines TRBV10-3 with TRBJ1-1, with TRBD1 matching 7 bases. Germline-derived CDR1 and CDR2 are ENHRY and SYGVKD. V gave up 6 bases and J gave up 3 bases; unmatched junction bases: 4. The CDR3 spans 13 residues. The CDR3 here is CAIRPTGDTEAFF. CDR3 DNA: TGTGCCATCAGACCAACAGGGGACACTGAAGCTTTCTTT.

This sequence joins TRBV28 and TRBJ2-5; 9 nucleotides match TRBD2. The CDR3 runs to 13 residues. Looked up from germline, CDR1 is MDHEN and CDR2 is SYDVKM. V was clipped by 7 bases and J by 4 bases; unmatched bases: 4. The CDR3 spells CASISGRPETQYF. As DNA, the CDR3 is TGTGCCAGCATTAGCGGGAGACCAGAGACCCAGTACTTC.

This rearrangement joins TRBV28 to TRBJ1-3; D unresolved. The germline V and J ends were trimmed by 4 bases and 7 bases, with 11 bases remaining between them. Germline V gene sequence: CDR1 MDHEN, CDR2 SYDVKM. The CDR3 is made up of 13 amino acids. The CDR3, as DNA: TGTGCCAGCAGTTCCCTCGAGGGTAACACCATATATTTT. It specifies CASSSLEGNTIYF.

The chain couples TRBV3-1 (or the pseudogene TRBV3-2) to TRBJ1-3; no reliable D call. CDR3 size: 15 residues. In germline, CDR1 is LGHDT, CDR2 YNNKEL (reference sequence). Trimming cost V 4 bases and J 4 bases, with 14 bases left between them. CDR3 in amino acids: CASSPLMRAGNTIYF. The CDR3 coding sequence is TGTGCCAGCAGCCCACTGATGCGAGCAGGAAACACCATATATTTT.

The chain uses TRBV5-7 and TRBJ1-5, with 9 nucleotides matching TRBD1. TRBV5-7 is an ORF, with its function uncertain. The CDR3 consists of 14 residues. The J segment lost 4 bases and the V segment lost 4 bases, leaving 3 bases of the junction unmatched. CDR3 bases: TGTGCCAGCAGCACGACAGGGGGAAATCAGCCCCAGCATTTT. Its protein is CASSTTGGNQPQHF.

V usage is TRBV12-3 or TRBV12-4 and J usage is TRBJ1-2; no clear D. V lost 6 bases, J lost 2 bases, and 10 bases lay in between. The CDR3 is 13 residues long. CDR3 nucleotides: TGTGCCAGCAGCCCCGACACCAACTATGGCTACACCTTC. This translates into CASSPDTNYGYTF.

The chain is built from TRBV11-2 and TRBJ2-5; 7 nucleotides match TRBD2. V dropped 4 bases and J dropped 1; count of bases not matched to a gene: 9. Germline CDR1 is SGHAT and CDR2 is FQNNGV. The CDR3 sequence is 16 residues long. The CDR3 here is CASSSPFAGAQETQYF. The CDR3 coding sequence is TGTGCCAGCAGCTCCCCCTTTGCGGGAGCCCAAGAGACCCAGTACTTC.

V is TRBV7-9 and J is TRBJ2-7, with D maybe TRBD1 (6 bases). This CDR3 has 14 residues. The germline CDR1 and CDR2 sequences are SEHNR and FQNEAQ (reference sequence). The V and J ends lost 1 base and 6 bases respectively, with 13 bases between them. CDR3 in DNA: TGTGCCAGCAGCTTAGTAGGACAGCCCGGCGAGCAGTACTTC. As protein: CASSLVGQPGEQYF.

This clone occurred a few times. This chain joins TRBV5-4 and TRBJ2-5, with 8 bases matching TRBD2. CDR1 is SGHNT, CDR2 YYREEE, per germline (reference sequence). This CDR3 has 16 residues. With 6 bases clipped from V and 1 base from J, the junction kept 11 bases outside the gene matches. As DNA, the CDR3 is TGTGCCAGCACCGTGGGAGGGCTAGCGGGCCAAGAGACCCAGTACTTC. Translated, it gives CASTVGGLAGQETQYF.

V usage is TRBV4-2 and J usage is TRBJ1-4; D is ambiguous. V lost 8 bases and J 1 base, leaving 5 bases between the germline ends. Germline-derived CDR1 and CDR2 are LGHNA and YNFKEQ. CDR3 length: 12 amino acids. The CDR3 protein is CASAVTNEKLFF. The CDR3 region has the DNA TGTGCCAGCGCAGTAACTAATGAAAAACTGTTTTTT.

The chain carries TRBV9 and TRBJ2-1; 7 bases fit TRBD2. The CDR3 is 13 residues long. Germline assignment: CDR1 SGDLS and CDR2 YYNGEE. Losses at the gene ends were 7 bases for V and 7 bases for J; bases not matched to a gene: 8. The CDR3 DNA is TGTGCCAGCGGAAGCGGGAAGCGAAATGAGCAGTTCTTC. This codes for CASGSGKRNEQFF.

The rearrangement links TRBV2 to TRBJ1-1; D gene unclear. Trimming cost V 5 bases and J 3 bases, with 10 bases left between them. Germline CDR1 is SNHLY and CDR2 is FYNNEI. This CDR3 is built from 13 residues. DNA for the CDR3: TGTGCCAGCAGTAGCCTCGGGTACACTGAAGCTTTCTTT. Protein product: CASSSLGYTEAFF.

The chain has TRBV2 and TRBJ1-1; D may be TRBD1 (6 bases). The V gene lost 6 bases and the J gene lost 4 bases, with 18 bases spanning the gap. The CDR3 extends over 15 amino acids. The germline V gene encodes CDR1 SNHLY and CDR2 FYNNEI. The DNA for the CDR3 is TGTGCCAGCAGGGGAACATTGATAGGGGGCACTGAAGCTTTCTTT. This sequence encodes CASRGTLIGGTEAFF.

This clone was detected a few times. The chain has TRBV6-1 and TRBJ2-7; maybe TRBD2 (5 bases). This CDR3 spans 15 amino acids. The V gene's germline CDR1 is MNHNS and CDR2 SASEGT. Trimming shortened V by 0 bases and J by 3 bases, and 12 bases separated the two germline ends. CDR3 nucleotide sequence: TGTGCCAGCAGTGAAGCTTTAAGCGGAGGCTACGAGCAGTACTTC. This sequence encodes CASSEALSGGYEQYF.

The chain carries TRBV29-1 and TRBJ1-2, with D perhaps TRBD1 (6 bases). CDR1 SQVTM and CDR2 ANQGSEA come from the germline V gene. V was clipped by 4 bases and J by 3 bases, with 12 bases between them. This CDR3 has 13 amino acids. CDR3 in amino acids: CSVVPGDHYGYTF. In DNA form, the CDR3 reads TGCAGCGTTGTGCCAGGGGACCACTATGGCTACACCTTC.

This clone was counted a single time. The chain's CDR3 is CASSQGLGQGFNEQFF. CDR3 in DNA: TGCGCCAGCAGCCAAGGGTTGGGACAGGGATTCAATGAGCAGTTCTTC. The chain couples TRBV4-1 to TRBJ2-1; TRBD1 matches at 9 bases. CDR3 length: 16 residues. V shed 1 base and J 6 bases; nucleotides not matched to a gene: 7. From germline, CDR1 is MGHRA and CDR2 YSYEKL.

V usage is TRBV7-9 and J usage is TRBJ2-7, with 10 bases aligning to TRBD2. With V trimmed by 5 bases and J by 4 bases, 8 bases remained unmatched. The length of the CDR3 is 15 residues. Germline CDR1 is SEHNR and CDR2 is FQNEAQ (reference sequence). CDR3 region: CASSQGLATKYEQYF. CDR3 sequence (DNA): TGTGCCAGCAGCCAGGGACTAGCGACAAAATACGAGCAGTACTTC.

This clone turned up a few times. The chain carries TRBV11-3 and TRBJ2-2, with TRBD2 identical over 7 bases. The CDR3 has 18 amino acids. Germline values: CDR1 SGHNT, CDR2 YENEEA. The ends lost 0 bases at V and 6 bases at J; junction bases unmatched: 13. The CDR3 DNA is TGTGCCAGCAGCTTAGATCAGGGCGGGAGTATACGTTCCGGGGAGCTGTTTTTT. It yields the protein CASSLDQGGSIRSGELFF.

The chain has TRBV6-5 and TRBJ1-2, with 9 bases lining up with TRBD1. Germline CDR1 is MNHEY and CDR2 is SVGAGI. The CDR3 sequence is 14 residues long. Trimming took 5 bases from V and 4 from J; bases not matched to a gene: 5. The chain's CDR3 is CASSLDRGIYGYTF. CDR3 in DNA: TGTGCCAGCAGTCTCGACAGGGGGATCTATGGCTACACCTTC.